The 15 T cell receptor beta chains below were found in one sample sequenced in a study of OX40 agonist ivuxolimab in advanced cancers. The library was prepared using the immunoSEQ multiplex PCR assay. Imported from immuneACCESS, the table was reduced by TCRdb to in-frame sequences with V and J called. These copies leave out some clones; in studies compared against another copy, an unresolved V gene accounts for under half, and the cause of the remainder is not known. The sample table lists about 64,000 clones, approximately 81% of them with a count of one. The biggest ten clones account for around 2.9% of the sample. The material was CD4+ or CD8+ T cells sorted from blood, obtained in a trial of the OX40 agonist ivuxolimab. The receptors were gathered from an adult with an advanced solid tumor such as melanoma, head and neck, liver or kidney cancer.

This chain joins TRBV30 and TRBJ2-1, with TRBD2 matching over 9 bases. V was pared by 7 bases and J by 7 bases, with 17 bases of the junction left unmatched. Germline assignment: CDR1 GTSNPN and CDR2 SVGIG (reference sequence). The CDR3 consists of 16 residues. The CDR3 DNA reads TGTGCCTACTCAACGTTAAGCGGGGGGACGGTGAATGAGCAGTTCTTC. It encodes CAYSTLSGGTVNEQFF.

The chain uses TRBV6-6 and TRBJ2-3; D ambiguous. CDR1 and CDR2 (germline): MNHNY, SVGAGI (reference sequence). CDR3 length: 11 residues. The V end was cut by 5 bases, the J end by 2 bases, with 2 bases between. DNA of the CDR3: TGTGCCAGCAGTCACACAGATACGCAGTATTTT. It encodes CASSHTDTQYF.

CDR3 coding DNA: TGTGCCAGCAGTGACATAAAGACCCAGTACTTC. Translated: CASSDIKTQYF. This chain connects TRBV2 to TRBJ2-5; D call uncertain. The CDR3 loop spans 11 amino acids. V lost 3 bases and J lost 6, with 5 bases in between. Germline V gene sequence: CDR1 SNHLY, CDR2 FYNNEI. The full variable domain, completed using reference TRBV2 and TRBJ2-5, is EPEVTQTPSHQVTQMGQEVILRCVPISNHLYFYWYRQILGQKVEFLVSFYNNEISEKSEIFDDQFSVERPDGSNFTLKIRSTKLEDSAMYFCASSDIKTQYFGPGTRLLVL.

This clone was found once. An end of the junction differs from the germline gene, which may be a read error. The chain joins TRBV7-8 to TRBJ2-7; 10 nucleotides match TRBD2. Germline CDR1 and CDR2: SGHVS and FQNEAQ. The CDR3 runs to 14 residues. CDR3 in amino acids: CASSLAGVAYEQYF. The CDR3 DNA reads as TGTGCCAGCAGCCTAGCGGGAGTGGCCTACGAGCAGTACTTC. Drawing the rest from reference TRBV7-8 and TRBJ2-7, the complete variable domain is GAGVSQSPRYKVAKRGQDVALRCDPISGHVSLFWYQQALGQGPEFLTYFQNEAQLDKSGLPSDRFFAERPEGSVSTLKIQRTQQEDSAVYLCASSLAGVAYEQYFGPGTRLTVT.

Written as DNA, the CDR3 is TGTGCCTGGAGTAAAGGGACAGGGAGTGGGGAGCAGTACTTC. It specifies CAWSKGTGSGEQYF. V is TRBV30 and J is TRBJ2-7; 9 positions agree with TRBD1. This CDR3 has 14 residues. V was clipped by 2 bases and J by 7 bases; unmatched bases: 9. CDR1 is GTSNPN and CDR2 is SVGIG in the germline V gene (reference sequence). The variable domain in full, with the rest retrieved from reference TRBV30 and TRBJ2-7, is SQTIHQWPATLVQPVGSPLSLECTVEGTSNPNLYWYRQAAGRGLQLLFYSVGIGQISSEVPQNLSASRPQDRQFILSSKKLLLSDSGFYLCAWSKGTGSGEQYFGPGTRLTVT.

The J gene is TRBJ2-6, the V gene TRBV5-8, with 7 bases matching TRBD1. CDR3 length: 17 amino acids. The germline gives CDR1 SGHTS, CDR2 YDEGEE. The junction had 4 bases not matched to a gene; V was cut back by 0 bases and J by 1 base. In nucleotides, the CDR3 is TGTGCCAGCAGCTTGGTTACAGGGGTATCTGGGGCCAACGTCCTGACTTTC. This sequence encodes CASSLVTGVSGANVLTF.

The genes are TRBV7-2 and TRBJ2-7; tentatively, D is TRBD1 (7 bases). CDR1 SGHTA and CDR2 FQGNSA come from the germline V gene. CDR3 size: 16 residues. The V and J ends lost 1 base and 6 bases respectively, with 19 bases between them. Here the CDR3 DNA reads TGTGCCAGCAGCTTAGACGGCGGGACAGTTCGACCCGAGCAGTACTTC. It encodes CASSLDGGTVRPEQYF.

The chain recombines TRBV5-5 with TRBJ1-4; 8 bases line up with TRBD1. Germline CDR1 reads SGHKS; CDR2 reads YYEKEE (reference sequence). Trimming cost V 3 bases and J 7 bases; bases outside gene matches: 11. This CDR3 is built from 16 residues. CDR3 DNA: TGTGCCAGCAGCTGGGGGATCACAGGGGGGCTTGAAAAACTGTTTTTT. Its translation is CASSWGITGGLEKLFF.

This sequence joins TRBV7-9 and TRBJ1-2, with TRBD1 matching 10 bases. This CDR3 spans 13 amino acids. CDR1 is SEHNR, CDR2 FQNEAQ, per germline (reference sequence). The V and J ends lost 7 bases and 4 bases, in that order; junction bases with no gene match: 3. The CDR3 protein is CASIRTGGYGYTF. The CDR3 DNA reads TGTGCCAGCATCCGGACAGGGGGCTATGGCTACACCTTC.

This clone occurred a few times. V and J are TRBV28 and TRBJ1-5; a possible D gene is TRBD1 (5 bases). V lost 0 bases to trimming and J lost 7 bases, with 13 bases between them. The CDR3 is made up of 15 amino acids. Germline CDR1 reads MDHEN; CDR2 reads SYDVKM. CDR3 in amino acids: CASSLWGWKGQPQHF. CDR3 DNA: TGTGCCAGCAGTTTATGGGGTTGGAAGGGGCAGCCCCAGCATTTT. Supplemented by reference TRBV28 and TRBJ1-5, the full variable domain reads DVKVTQSSRYLVKRTGEKVFLECVQDMDHENMFWYRQDPGLGLRLIYFSYDVKMKEKGDIPEGYSVSREKKERFSLILESASTNQTSMYLCASSLWGWKGQPQHFGDGTRLSIL.

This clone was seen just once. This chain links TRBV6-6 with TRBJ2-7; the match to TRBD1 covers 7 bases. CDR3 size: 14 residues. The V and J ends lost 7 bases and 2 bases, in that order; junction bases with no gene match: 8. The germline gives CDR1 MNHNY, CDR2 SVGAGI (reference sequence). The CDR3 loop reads CASTLDRAAYEQYF. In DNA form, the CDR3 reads TGTGCCAGCACCCTCGACAGGGCCGCCTACGAGCAGTACTTC.

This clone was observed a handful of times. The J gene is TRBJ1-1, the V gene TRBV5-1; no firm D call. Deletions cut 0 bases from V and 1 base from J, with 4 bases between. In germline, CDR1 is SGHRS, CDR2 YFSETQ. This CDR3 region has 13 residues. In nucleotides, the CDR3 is TGCGCCAGCAGCTTGGCAGAGAACACTGAAGCTTTCTTT. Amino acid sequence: CASSLAENTEAFF. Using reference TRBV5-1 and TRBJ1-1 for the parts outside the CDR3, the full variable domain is KAGVTQTPRYLIKTRGQQVTLSCSPISGHRSVSWYQQTPGQGLQFLFEYFSETQRNKGNFPGRFSGRQFSNSRSEMNVSTLELGDSALYLCASSLAENTEAFFGQGTRLTVV.

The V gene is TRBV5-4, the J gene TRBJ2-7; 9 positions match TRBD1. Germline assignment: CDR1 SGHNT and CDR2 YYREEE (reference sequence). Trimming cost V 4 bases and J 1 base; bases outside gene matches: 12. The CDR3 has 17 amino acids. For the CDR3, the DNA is TGTGCCAGCAGCCGTGTCCCGGGACAGGGAGAGTCCTACGAGCAGTACTTC. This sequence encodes CASSRVPGQGESYEQYF.

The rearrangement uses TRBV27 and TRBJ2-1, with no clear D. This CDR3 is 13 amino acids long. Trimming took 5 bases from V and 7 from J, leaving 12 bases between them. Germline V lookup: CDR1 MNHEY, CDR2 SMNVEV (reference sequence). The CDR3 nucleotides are TGTGCCAGCAGTACCCTCTCCGGGAATGAGCAGTTCTTC. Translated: CASSTLSGNEQFF.

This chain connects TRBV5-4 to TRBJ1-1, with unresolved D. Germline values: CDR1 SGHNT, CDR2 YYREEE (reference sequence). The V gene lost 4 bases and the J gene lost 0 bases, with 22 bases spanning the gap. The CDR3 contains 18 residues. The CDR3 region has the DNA TGTGCCAGCAGCCCGGCGGGGTTAAGTGGTGTTCTGAACACTGAAGCTTTCTTT. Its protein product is CASSPAGLSGVLNTEAFF.